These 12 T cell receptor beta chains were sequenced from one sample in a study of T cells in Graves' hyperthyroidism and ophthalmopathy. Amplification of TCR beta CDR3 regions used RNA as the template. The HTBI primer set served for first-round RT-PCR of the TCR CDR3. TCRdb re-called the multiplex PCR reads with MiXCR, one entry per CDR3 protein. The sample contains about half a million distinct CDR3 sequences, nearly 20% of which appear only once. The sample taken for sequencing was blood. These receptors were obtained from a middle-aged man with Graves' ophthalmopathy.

The CDR3 region is CASRVRGRWDSPLHF. The CDR3 DNA reads as TGTGCCAGCAGGGTACGAGGGAGGTGGGATTCACCCCTCCACTTT. The chain has TRBV12-3 or TRBV12-4 and TRBJ1-6; D gene uncertain. The CDR3 is made up of 15 amino acids. V was shortened by 6 bases and J by 8 bases, with 17 bases between the two germline ends.

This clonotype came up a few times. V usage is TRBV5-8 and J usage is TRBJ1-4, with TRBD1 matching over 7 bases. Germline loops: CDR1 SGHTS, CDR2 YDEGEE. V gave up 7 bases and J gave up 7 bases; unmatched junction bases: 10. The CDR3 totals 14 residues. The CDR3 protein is CASSRGQRAEKLFF. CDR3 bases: TGTGCCAGCTCCCGGGGACAGCGGGCTGAAAAACTGTTTTTT.

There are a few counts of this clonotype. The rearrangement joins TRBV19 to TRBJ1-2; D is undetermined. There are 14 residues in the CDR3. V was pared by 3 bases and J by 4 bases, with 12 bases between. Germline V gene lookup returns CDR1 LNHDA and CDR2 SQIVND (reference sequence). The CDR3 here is CASSIPPGGYGYTF. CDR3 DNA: TGTGCCAGTAGTATCCCCCCCGGCGGCTATGGCTACACCTTC.

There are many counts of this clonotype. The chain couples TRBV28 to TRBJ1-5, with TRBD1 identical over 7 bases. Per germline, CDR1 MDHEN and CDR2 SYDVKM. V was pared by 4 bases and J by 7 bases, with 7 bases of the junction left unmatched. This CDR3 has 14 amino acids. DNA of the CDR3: TGTGCCAGCAGTTCGGGACAGTCGAGGCAGCCCCAGCATTTT. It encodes CASSSGQSRQPQHF. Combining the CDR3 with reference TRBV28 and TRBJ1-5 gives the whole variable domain DVKVTQSSRYLVKRTGEKVFLECVQDMDHENMFWYRQDPGLGLRLIYFSYDVKMKEKGDIPEGYSVSREKKERFSLILESASTNQTSMYLCASSSGQSRQPQHFGDGTRLSIL.

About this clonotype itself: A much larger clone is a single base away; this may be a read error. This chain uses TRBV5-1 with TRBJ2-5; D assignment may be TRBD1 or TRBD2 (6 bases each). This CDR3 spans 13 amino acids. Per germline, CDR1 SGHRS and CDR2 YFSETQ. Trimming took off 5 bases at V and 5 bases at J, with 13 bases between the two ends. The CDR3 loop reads CASREKGGETQYF. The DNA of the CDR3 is TGCGCCAGCAGAGAGAAGGGGGGCGAGACCCAGTACTTC.

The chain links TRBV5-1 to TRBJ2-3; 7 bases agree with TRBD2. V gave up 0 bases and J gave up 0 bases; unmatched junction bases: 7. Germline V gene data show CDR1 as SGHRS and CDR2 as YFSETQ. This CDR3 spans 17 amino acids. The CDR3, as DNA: TGCGCCAGCAGCTTGGGAGCTCTAGCGGCGAGCACAGATACGCAGTATTTT. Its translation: CASSLGALAASTDTQYF.

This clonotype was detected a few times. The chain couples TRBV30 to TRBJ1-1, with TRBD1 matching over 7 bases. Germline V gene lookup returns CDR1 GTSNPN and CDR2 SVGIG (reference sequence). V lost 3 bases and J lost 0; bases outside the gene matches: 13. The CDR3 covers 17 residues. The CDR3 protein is CAWSPTYLTGMNTEAFF. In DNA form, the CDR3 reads TGTGCCTGGAGCCCCACATACCTGACAGGGATGAACACTGAAGCTTTCTTT.

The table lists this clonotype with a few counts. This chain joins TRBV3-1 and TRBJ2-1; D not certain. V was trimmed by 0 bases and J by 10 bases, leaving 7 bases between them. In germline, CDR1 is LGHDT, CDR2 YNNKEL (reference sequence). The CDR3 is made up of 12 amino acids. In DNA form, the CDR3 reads TGTGCCAGCAGCCAAGATCTAAGGGAGCAGTTCTTC. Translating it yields CASSQDLREQFF.

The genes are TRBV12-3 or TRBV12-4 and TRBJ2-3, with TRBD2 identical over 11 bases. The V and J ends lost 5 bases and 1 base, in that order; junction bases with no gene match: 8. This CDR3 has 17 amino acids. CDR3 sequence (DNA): TGTGCCAGCAGTCCCCGACTAGCGGGGTTTGGCACAGATACGCAGTATTTT. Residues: CASSPRLAGFGTDTQYF.

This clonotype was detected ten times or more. Written as DNA, the CDR3 is TGTGCCAGCAGCTTAAGACAGGGGAGCAATCAGCCCCAGCATTTT. This gives the protein CASSLRQGSNQPQHF. The V and J genes are TRBV7-2 and TRBJ1-5, with 8 bases aligning to TRBD1. This CDR3 has 15 residues. Germline V gives CDR1 SGHTA, CDR2 FQGNSA. Unmatched junction bases numbered 1, after V lost 2 bases and J lost 1 base.

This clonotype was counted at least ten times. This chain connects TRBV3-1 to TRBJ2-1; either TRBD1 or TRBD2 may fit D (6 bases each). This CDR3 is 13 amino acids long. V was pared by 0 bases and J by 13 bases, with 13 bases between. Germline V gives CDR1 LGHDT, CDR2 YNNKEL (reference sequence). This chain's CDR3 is CASSQDLRGPQFF. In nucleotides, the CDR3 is TGTGCCAGCAGCCAAGATTTACGGGGGCCACAGTTCTTC.

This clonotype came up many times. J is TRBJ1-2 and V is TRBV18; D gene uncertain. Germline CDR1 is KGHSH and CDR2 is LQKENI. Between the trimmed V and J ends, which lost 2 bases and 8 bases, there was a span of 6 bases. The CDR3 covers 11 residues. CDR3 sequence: CASSPSQGYTF. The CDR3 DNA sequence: TGTGCCAGCTCACCATCCCAGGGCTACACCTTC.